The clone carrying this T cell receptor beta chain was seen only a few times. The CDR3 covers 15 residues. The V and J ends lost 5 bases and 1 base respectively, with 12 bases between them. Each CDR3 protein gets one entry after TCRdb re-called the reads with MiXCR. The sample lists fewer than 550,000 distinct CDR3 sequences; 11% were seen once. This sample is part of a study of T cell repertoires in cytomegalovirus infection. The specimen sequenced was PBMCs. The chain uses TRBV12-3 or TRBV12-4 and TRBJ1-3, with D hard to call. The source is a human donor in good health (CMV status not recorded). Some clones in this sample may be carry-over from other donors' samples. DNA for the CDR3: TGTGCCAGCAGTCGTCGCTGGGAGTCTGGAAACACCATATATTTT. It yields the protein CASSRRWESGNTIYF.